A selection of T cell receptor beta chains follows, all from one sample in a study of CD8+ T cells in alopecia areata. TCRdb keeps only in-frame clones here, not all; method: immunoSEQ multiplex PCR. Of approximately 45,000 clones listed, about three fifths are singletons. Source: CD8+ T cells sorted from blood, taken at week 4, from a patient treated with tofacitinib. These receptors were collected from a human donor with alopecia areata. Both conserved end residues are part of each CDR3. Each record gives: J gene, clone size, V gene, D gene, CDR3 protein, CDR3 DNA. The D gene is left open where the match is weak. Expanded clones get a size class; other rows say once, few or many, or leave the size out.

TRBJ2-1 NA TRBV5-6 NA CASSFTYYNEQFF TGTGCCAGCAGCTTTACCTATTACAATGAGCAGTTCTTC
TRBJ2-5 NA TRBV13 TRBD2 CASSLVASGGQRTQYF TGTGCCAGCAGCTTAGTGGCTAGCGGGGGGCAAAGGACCCAGTACTTC
TRBJ2-7 few TRBV29-1 TRBD1 CSVGKPDRVYEQYF TGCAGCGTTGGAAAACCCGACAGGGTCTACGAGCAGTACTTC
TRBJ2-2 few TRBV29-1 NA CSVTTTLTTGELFF TGCAGCGTGACGACTACTCTAACCACCGGGGAGCTGTTTTTT
TRBJ2-7 NA TRBV6-6 NA CASSYSEDEQYF TGTGCCAGCAGTTACTCGGAGGACGAGCAGTACTTC
TRBJ1-2 NA TRBV29-1 TRBD1 CSAFGQGARGYTF TGCAGCGCATTTGGACAGGGGGCTCGTGGCTACACCTTC
TRBJ1-6 NA TRBV30 NA CAWNSGQEHSPLHF TGTGCCTGGAACTCGGGACAAGAACATTCACCCCTCCACTTT
TRBJ2-2 few TRBV10-3 TRBD1 CAISVQGVAGELFF TGTGCCATCAGCGTACAGGGGGTGGCCGGGGAGCTGTTTTTT
TRBJ2-3 NA TRBV30 TRBD2 CALFSGDTDTQYF TGTGCACTCTTTAGCGGGGACACAGATACGCAGTATTTT
TRBJ2-7 NA TRBV12-5 NA CASALSPSYEQYF TGTGCTAGTGCCCTCAGTCCTTCCTACGAGCAGTACTTC
TRBJ1-2 NA TRBV29-1 TRBD1 CSVEENRNRVQGAYGYTF TGCAGCGTTGAAGAAAATAGGAACAGGGTCCAGGGGGCGTATGGCTACACCTTC
TRBJ2-7 NA TRBV5-1 NA CASSLDFSYEQYF TGCGCCAGCAGCTTGGATTTCAGCTACGAGCAGTACTTC
TRBJ2-7 NA TRBV29-1 TRBD2 CSVETSGGEYEQYF TGCAGCGTTGAGACTAGCGGGGGGGAATACGAGCAGTACTTC
TRBJ2-7 NA TRBV5-6 NA CASSSRTEGKQYF TGTGCCAGCAGCTCTAGGACGGAGGGAAAGCAGTACTTC
TRBJ1-4 NA TRBV7-2 NA CASRGLSNEKLFF TGTGCCAGCAGGGGGTTGAGTAATGAAAAACTGTTTTTT
TRBJ2-2 once TRBV6-5 TRBD1 CASSSGTAANTGELFF TGTGCCAGCAGTTCAGGGACAGCCGCGAACACCGGGGAGCTGTTTTTT
TRBJ1-2 NA TRBV7-2 NA CASSLLLQTHGYTF TGTGCCAGCAGCTTACTGCTCCAGACGCATGGCTACACCTTC